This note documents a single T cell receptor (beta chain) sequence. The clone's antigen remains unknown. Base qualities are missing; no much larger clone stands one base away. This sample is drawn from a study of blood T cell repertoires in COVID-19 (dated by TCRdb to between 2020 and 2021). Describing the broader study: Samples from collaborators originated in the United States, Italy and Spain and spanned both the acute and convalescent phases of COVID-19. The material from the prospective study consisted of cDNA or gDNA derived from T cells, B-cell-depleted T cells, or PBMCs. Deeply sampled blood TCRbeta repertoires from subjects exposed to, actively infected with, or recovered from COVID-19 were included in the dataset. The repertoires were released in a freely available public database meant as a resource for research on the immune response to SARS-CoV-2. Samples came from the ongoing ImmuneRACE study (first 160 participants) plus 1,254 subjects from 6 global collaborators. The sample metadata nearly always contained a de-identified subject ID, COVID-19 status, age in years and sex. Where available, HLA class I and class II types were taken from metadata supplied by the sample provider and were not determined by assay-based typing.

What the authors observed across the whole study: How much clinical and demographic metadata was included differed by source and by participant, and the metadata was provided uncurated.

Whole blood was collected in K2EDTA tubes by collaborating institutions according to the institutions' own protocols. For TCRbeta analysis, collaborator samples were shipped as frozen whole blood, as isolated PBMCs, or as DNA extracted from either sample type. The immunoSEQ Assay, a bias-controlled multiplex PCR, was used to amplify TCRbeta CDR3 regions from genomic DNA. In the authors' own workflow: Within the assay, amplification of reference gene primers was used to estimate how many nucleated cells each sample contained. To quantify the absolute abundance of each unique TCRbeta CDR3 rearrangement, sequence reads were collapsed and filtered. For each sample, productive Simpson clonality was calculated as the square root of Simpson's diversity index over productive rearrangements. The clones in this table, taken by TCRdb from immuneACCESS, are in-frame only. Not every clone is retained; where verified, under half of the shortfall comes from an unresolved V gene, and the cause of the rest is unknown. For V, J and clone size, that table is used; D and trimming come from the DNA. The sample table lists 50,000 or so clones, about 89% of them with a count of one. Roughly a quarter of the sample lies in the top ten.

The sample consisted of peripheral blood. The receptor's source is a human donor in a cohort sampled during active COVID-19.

The DNA sequence reads TGCGCCAGCAGCTTGGGAGGGCAGACGACTAATGAAAAACTGTTTTTT. Protein translation: CASSLGGQTTNEKLFF. This chain is built from TRBV5-1 and TRBJ1-4; the D gene identity is not certain. From its cysteine to its phenylalanine, the CDR3 spans 16 amino acids. Here the CDR3 DNA is all that survives: 48 bases in frame from base 1. Trimming removed 0 bases from V and 2 bases from J, leaving 11 bases between the germline ends. As encoded in the germline V gene, CDR1 is SGHRS while CDR2 is YFSETQ. Full variable domain (CDR3 extended with the reference TRBV5-1 and TRBJ1-4 proteins): KAGVTQTPRYLIKTRGQQVTLSCSPISGHRSVSWYQQTPGQGLQFLFEYFSETQRNKGNFPGRFSGRQFSNSRSEMNVSTLELGDSALYLCASSLGGQTTNEKLFFGSGTQLSVL.